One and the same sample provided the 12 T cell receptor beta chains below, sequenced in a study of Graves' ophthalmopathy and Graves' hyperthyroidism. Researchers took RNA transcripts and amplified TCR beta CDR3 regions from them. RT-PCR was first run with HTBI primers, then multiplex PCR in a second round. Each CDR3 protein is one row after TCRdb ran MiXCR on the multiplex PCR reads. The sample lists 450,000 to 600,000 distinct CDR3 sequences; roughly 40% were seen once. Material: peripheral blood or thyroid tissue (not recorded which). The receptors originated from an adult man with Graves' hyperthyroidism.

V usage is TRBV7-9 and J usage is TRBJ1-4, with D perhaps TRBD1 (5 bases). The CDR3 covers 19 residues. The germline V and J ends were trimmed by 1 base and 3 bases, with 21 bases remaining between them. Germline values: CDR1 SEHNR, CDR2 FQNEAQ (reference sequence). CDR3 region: CASSLGPGPLRGPNEKLFF. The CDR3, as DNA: TGTGCCAGCAGCTTAGGACCCGGACCATTAAGGGGACCTAATGAAAAACTGTTTTTT.

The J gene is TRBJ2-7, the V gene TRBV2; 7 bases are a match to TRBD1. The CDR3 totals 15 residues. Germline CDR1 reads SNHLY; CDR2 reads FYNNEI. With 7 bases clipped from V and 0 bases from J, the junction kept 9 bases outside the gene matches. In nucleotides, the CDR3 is TGTGCCAGCATGCCGGGACAGTCGTACTCCTACGAGCAGTACTTC. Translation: CASMPGQSYSYEQYF. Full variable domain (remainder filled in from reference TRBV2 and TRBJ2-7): EPEVTQTPSHQVTQMGQEVILRCVPISNHLYFYWYRQILGQKVEFLVSFYNNEISEKSEIFDDQFSVERPDGSNFTLKIRSTKLEDSAMYFCASMPGQSYSYEQYFGPGTRLTVT.

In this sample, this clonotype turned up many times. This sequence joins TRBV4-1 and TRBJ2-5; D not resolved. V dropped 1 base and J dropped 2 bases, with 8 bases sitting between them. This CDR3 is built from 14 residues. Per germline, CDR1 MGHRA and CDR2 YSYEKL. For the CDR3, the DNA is TGCGCCAGCAGCCAAGGGGCAGTACAAGAGACCCAGTACTTC. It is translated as CASSQGAVQETQYF.

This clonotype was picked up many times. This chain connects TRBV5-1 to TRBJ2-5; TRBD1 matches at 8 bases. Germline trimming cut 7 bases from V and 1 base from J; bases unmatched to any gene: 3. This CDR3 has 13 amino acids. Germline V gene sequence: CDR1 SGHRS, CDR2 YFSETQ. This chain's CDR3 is CASGDRGQETQYF. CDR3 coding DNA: TGCGCCAGCGGAGACAGGGGCCAAGAGACCCAGTACTTC.

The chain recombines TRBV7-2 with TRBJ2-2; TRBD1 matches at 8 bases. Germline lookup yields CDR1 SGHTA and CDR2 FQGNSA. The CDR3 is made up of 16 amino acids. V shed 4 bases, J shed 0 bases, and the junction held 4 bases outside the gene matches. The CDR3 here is CASSWRQGSNTGELFF. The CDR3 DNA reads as TGTGCCAGCAGCTGGAGACAGGGGTCGAACACCGGGGAGCTGTTTTTT.

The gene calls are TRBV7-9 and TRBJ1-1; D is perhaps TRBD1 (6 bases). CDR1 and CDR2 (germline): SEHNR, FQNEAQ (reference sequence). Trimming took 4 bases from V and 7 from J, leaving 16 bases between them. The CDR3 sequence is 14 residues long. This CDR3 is CASSSRDTDIEAFF. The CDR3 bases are TGTGCCAGCAGCTCAAGGGACACCGACATTGAAGCTTTCTTT.

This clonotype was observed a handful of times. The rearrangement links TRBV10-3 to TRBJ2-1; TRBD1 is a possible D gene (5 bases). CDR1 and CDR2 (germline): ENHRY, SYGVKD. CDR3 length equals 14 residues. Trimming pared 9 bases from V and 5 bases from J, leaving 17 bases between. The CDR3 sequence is CAMISELGDNEQFF. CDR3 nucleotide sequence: TGTGCCATGATATCGGAATTAGGGGACAATGAGCAGTTCTTC.

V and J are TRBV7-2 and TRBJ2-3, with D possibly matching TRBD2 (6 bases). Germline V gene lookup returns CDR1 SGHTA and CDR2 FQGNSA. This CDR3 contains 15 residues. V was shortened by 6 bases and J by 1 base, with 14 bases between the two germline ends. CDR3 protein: CASSHSGSRTDTQYF. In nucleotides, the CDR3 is TGTGCCAGCAGTCATAGCGGATCACGCACAGATACGCAGTATTTT.

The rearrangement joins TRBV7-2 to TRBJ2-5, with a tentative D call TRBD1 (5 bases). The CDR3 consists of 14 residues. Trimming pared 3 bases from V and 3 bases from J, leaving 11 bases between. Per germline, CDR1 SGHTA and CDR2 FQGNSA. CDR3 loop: CASSLDIGEETQYF. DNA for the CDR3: TGTGCCAGCAGCTTGGACATAGGGGAAGAGACCCAGTACTTC.

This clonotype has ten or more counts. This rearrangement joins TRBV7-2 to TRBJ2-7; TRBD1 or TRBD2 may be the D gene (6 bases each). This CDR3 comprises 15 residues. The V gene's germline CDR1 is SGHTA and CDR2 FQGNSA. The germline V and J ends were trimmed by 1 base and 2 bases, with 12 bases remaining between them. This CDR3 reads CASSLGAGEAYEQYF. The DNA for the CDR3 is TGTGCCAGCAGCTTAGGGGCAGGGGAGGCCTACGAGCAGTACTTC.

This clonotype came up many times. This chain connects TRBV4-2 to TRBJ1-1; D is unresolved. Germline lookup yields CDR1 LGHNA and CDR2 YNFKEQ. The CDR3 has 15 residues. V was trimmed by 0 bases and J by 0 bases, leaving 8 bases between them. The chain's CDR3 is CASSQDGSMNTEAFF. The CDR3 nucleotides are TGTGCCAGCAGCCAAGATGGGAGCATGAACACTGAAGCTTTCTTT.

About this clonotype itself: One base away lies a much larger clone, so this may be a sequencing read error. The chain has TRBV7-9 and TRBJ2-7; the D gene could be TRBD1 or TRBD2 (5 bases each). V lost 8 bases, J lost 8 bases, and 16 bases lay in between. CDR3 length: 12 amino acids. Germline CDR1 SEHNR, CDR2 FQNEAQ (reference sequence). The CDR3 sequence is CASGPAGTQQYF. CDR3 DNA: TGTGCCAGCGGCCCTGCCGGGACCCAGCAGTACTTC.